This T cell receptor (beta chain) was sequenced in a study of blood T cell repertoires in COVID-19. About the study: The study drew acute and convalescent COVID-19 samples from the United States, Italy and Spain. T cells, B-cell-depleted T cells, or PBMCs provided the cDNA or gDNA that served as material.

The CDR3 covers 15 residues. The V gene end was trimmed by 4 bases and the J gene end by 2 bases; junction bases not matched to a gene: 6. Germline CDR1 is SGHDT and CDR2 is YYEEEE. Per the original data handling: From reference gene primer amplification, estimates of nucleated cell counts were derived. Only in-frame clones appear in the TCRdb table, and some are missing; sequencing was by immunoSEQ multiplex PCR. V, J and clone size were drawn from that table, and D and trimming were deduced from the DNA. The table records roughly 200,000 clones, 80% to 85% of them present only once. This clonotype was obtained from a man over 45 with active or convalescent COVID-19. The chain is built from TRBV5-6 and TRBJ1-2; 9 positions match TRBD1. Sequenced input: peripheral blood. The CDR3 coding sequence is TGTGCCAGCAGCCAAAACAGGGGGCCCAACTATGGCTACACCTTC. Translated: CASSQNRGPNYGYTF.